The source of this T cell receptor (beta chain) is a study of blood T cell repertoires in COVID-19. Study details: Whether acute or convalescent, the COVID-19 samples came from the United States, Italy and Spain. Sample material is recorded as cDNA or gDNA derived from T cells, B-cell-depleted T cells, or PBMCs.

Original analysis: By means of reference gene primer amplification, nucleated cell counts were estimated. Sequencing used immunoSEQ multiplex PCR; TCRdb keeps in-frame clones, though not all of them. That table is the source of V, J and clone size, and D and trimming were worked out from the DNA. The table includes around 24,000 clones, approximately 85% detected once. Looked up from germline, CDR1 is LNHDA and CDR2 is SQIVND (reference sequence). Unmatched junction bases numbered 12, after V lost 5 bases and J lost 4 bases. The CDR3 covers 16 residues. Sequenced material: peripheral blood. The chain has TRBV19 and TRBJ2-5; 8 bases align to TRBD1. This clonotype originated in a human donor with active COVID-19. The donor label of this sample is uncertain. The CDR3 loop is CASSPPGGQRVETQYF. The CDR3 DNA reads TGTGCCAGTAGTCCCCCAGGGGGCCAACGGGTAGAGACCCAGTACTTC.